A single sample gave rise to the 8 T cell receptor beta chains below, sequenced in a study of cytomegalovirus exposure and HLA in healthy donors. Amplification used 60 Vbeta primers and 13 Jbeta primers. Clones were read by immunoSEQ multiplex PCR, and TCRdb kept only the in-frame ones, dropping some. The data show around 170,000 clones, with around 68% seen just once and approximately 1.5% held by the top ten. Sequenced: PBMCs. Every receptor here comes from a girl aged 10-17 years in good health and CMV-seronegative.

The gene calls are TRBV4-2 and TRBJ2-3, with 10 bases identical to TRBD2. The CDR3 runs to 19 residues. V shed 0 bases and J 0 bases; nucleotides not matched to a gene: 9. CDR1 and CDR2 from the germline V gene are LGHNA and YNFKEQ. The CDR3 DNA sequence: TGTGCCAGCAGCCAAGATCTGTTAGCGGGGGGTTATAGCACAGATACGCAGTATTTT. Translated, it gives CASSQDLLAGGYSTDTQYF.

The chain recombines TRBV5-8 with TRBJ1-1, with 8 bases aligning to TRBD1. CDR1 and CDR2 from the germline V gene are SGHTS and YDEGEE. The CDR3 runs to 17 residues. Trimming removed 4 bases from V and 1 base from J; junction bases left unmatched: 12. CDR3 DNA sequence: TGTGCCAGCAGCCAACTAGAACAGGGGGAAGGGAACACTGAAGCTTTCTTT. This gives the protein CASSQLEQGEGNTEAFF.

The rearrangement joins TRBV6-4 to TRBJ2-2, with TRBD1 as a possible D gene (5 bases). Germline CDR1 reads MRHNA; CDR2 reads SNTAGT. The CDR3 runs 13 residues. The ends were cut back, 6 bases at V and 8 bases at J, with 13 bases in the middle. The CDR3 protein is CASRTREGGELFF. CDR3 in DNA: TGTGCCAGCAGAACCAGGGAAGGAGGGGAGCTGTTTTTT.

The chain recombines TRBV29-1 with TRBJ2-7; 7 bases map to TRBD1. From germline, CDR1 is SQVTM and CDR2 ANQGSEA. The V segment lost 5 bases and the J segment 3 bases; nucleotides outside the gene matches: 16. This CDR3 comprises 16 residues. CDR3 sequence reads: CSVRGTVPPLLYEQYF. CDR3 in DNA: TGCAGCGTTAGGGGGACAGTCCCCCCACTACTCTACGAGCAGTACTTC.

The gene calls are TRBV2 and TRBJ2-3; D possibly corresponds to TRBD1 (6 bases). Germline assignment: CDR1 SNHLY and CDR2 FYNNEI. Trimming pared 0 bases from V and 4 bases from J, leaving 14 bases between. This CDR3 has 16 residues. The CDR3 protein is CASSEARTVIPDTQYF. The CDR3 DNA reads as TGTGCCAGCAGTGAAGCAAGGACAGTGATACCAGATACGCAGTATTTT.

The chain joins TRBV5-6 to TRBJ2-7, with D perhaps matching TRBD2 (6 bases). V dropped 2 bases and J dropped 6 bases, with 18 bases sitting between them. Germline CDR1 is SGHDT and CDR2 is YYEEEE. This CDR3 has 15 amino acids. The CDR3 protein is CASSLVARGVGEQYF. The CDR3 nucleotides are TGTGCCAGCAGCTTAGTGGCGCGGGGAGTCGGCGAGCAGTACTTC.

The chain couples TRBV5-1 to TRBJ2-2; a weak D match, TRBD2 (5 bases). V gave up 4 bases and J gave up 6 bases, with 16 bases separating them. This CDR3 has 15 residues. In germline, CDR1 is SGHRS, CDR2 YFSETQ. CDR3: CASSHDYSFSGELFF. The CDR3 DNA reads as TGCGCCAGCAGCCACGACTATAGCTTCTCCGGGGAGCTGTTTTTT. The whole variable domain, remainder taken from reference TRBV5-1 and TRBJ2-2, is KAGVTQTPRYLIKTRGQQVTLSCSPISGHRSVSWYQQTPGQGLQFLFEYFSETQRNKGNFPGRFSGRQFSNSRSEMNVSTLELGDSALYLCASSHDYSFSGELFFGEGSRLTVL.

This chain connects TRBV18 to TRBJ1-1; D remains ambiguous. Germline CDR1 reads KGHSH; CDR2 reads LQKENI. The CDR3 is 13 amino acids. The V and J ends lost 6 bases and 6 bases respectively, with 14 bases between them. The CDR3 is CASSQLGDSEAFF. The CDR3 bases are TGTGCCAGCTCGCAACTAGGAGACTCTGAAGCTTTCTTT.